A selection of T cell receptor beta chains follows, all from one sample in a study of lymphopenia after photon versus proton radiotherapy. The protocol was immunoSEQ multiplex PCR, while the TCRdb copy is restricted to in-frame clones and leaves out a portion. The table records some 55,000 clones, approximately 83% of them present only once. Source: peripheral blood, taken from a patient treated with photon-based radiotherapy. The receptors were gathered from a man aged 35 to 55 with gastric cancer. Both conserved end residues are part of each CDR3. D genes are given only for firm matches. Clone sizes are given selectively: once, few, many, or a class where the clone is expanded.

TRBV10-3	.	TRBJ1-2	TRBD1	TGTGCCATCAGTGAGTCCTTGGGCGGGACAGCCGCCTATGGCTACACCTTC	CAISESLGGTAAYGYTF
TRBV5-1	.	TRBJ1-2	.	TGCGCCAGCAGCTCCCCGACAGGACAGTCGCTTGTTTTTGGGGCTAACTATGGCTACACCTTC	CASSSPTGQSLVFGANYGYTF
TRBV15	once	TRBJ2-7	.	TGTGCCACCCAAGACGAACGGGGGACCTCCTACGAGCAGTACTTC	CATQDERGTSYEQYF
TRBV9	.	TRBJ2-3	.	TGTGCCAGCAGCCCCCAGGGGCGCACAGATACGCAGTATTTT	CASSPQGRTDTQYF
TRBV7-2	.	TRBJ1-5	TRBD1	TGTGCCAGCAGCCCCGGACAGGGGGGGGTTTTGGCCCAGCATTTT	CASSPGQGGVLAQHF
TRBV5-6	.	TRBJ2-1	TRBD1	TGTGCCAGCAGCGAGGGTAGGACAGGGACCCTTTCCTACAATGAGCAGTTCTTC	CASSEGRTGTLSYNEQFF
TRBV10-3	.	TRBJ2-1	.	TGTGCCATCAGTGAAGGGGGGACCTACAATGAGCAGTTCTTC	CAISEGGTYNEQFF
TRBV7-3	.	TRBJ2-3	TRBD2	TGTGCCAGCAGCCAAAGCGGGGGGACCGCAGATACGCAGTATTTT	CASSQSGGTADTQYF
TRBV6-4	.	TRBJ2-1	.	TGTGCCAGCAGTCGGGGTTTGGGCAATGAGCAGTTCTTC	CASSRGLGNEQFF
TRBV6-5	.	TRBJ1-1	.	TGTGCCAGCAGTTACTCGAGGGGGGATGAAGCTTTCTTT	CASSYSRGDEAFF
TRBV5-1	.	TRBJ2-7	.	TGCGCCAGCAGCCCATCGAGCTCCTACGAGCAGTACTTC	CASSPSSSYEQYF
TRBV19	.	TRBJ1-1	.	TGTGCCAGTAGCCTTCAGCAAAACACTGAAGCTTTCTTT	CASSLQQNTEAFF
TRBV12-5	.	TRBJ2-7	TRBD1	TGTGCTAGTGGTTCAGGGGGCGCCTACTACGAGCAGTACTTC	CASGSGGAYYEQYF
TRBV5-1	.	TRBJ2-1	.	TGCGCCAGCCGCCCCGACGGGATTTCTGGCAATGAGCAGTTCTTC	CASRPDGISGNEQFF
TRBV5-4	.	TRBJ2-1	TRBD1	TGTGCCAGCAGCTTGGCACCACAGGGGAGCTCCTACAATGAGCAGTTCTTC	CASSLAPQGSSYNEQFF
TRBV15	.	TRBJ2-7	TRBD1	TGTGCCACCAGCAGGCCGGGACAGGGGGTCTACGAGCAGTACTTC	CATSRPGQGVYEQYF
TRBV7-2	.	TRBJ2-3	.	TGTGCCAGCAGCTTAGCCTACTCTAGCAGCACAGATACGCAGTATTTT	CASSLAYSSSTDTQYF
TRBV18	.	TRBJ2-7	.	TGTGCCAGCTCACGGGGGTCCACAGGGTCCAGCTACGAGCAGTACTTC	CASSRGSTGSSYEQYF
TRBV18	.	TRBJ1-1	.	TGTGCCAGCTCACCGGCGGCAGGCGAGGCTTTCTTT	CASSPAAGEAFF
TRBV27	once	TRBJ2-7	.	TGTGCCAGCAGTAACAAGGAAGCCTACGAGCAGTACTTC	CASSNKEAYEQYF